This passage covers 3 T cell receptor beta chains from one sample sequenced in a study of blood T cell repertoires in COVID-19. Repertoires were generated with immunoSEQ multiplex PCR, while TCRdb's copy carries only in-frame clones and drops some. The sample has some 260,000 clones, 65% to 80% seen once. The specimen was peripheral blood. These receptors all come from a woman in her 40s with active or convalescent COVID-19.

Only one count was recorded for this clone. The chain combines TRBV12-3 or TRBV12-4 with TRBJ2-3; D ambiguous. Trimming removed 3 bases at V and 1 base at J, with 5 bases between. The CDR3 has 13 amino acids. The CDR3 DNA reads TGTGCCAGCAGTTTTTCGGGCACAGATACGCAGTATTTT. Protein: CASSFSGTDTQYF.

This chain joins TRBV28 and TRBJ1-6; 7 bases line up with TRBD1. CDR3 length: 15 amino acids. Germline-derived CDR1 and CDR2 are MDHEN and SYDVKM. The ends lost 6 bases at V and 7 bases at J; junction bases unmatched: 9. CDR3 in DNA: TGTGCCAGCAGCGCCGAGGGGGCGAGGAATTCACCCCTCCACTTT. Translated, it gives CASSAEGARNSPLHF.

The chain uses TRBV24-1 and TRBJ1-2; D is perhaps TRBD1 (5 bases). The CDR3 length is 12 residues. Per the germline V gene, CDR1 is KGHDR and CDR2 is SFDVKD. V lost 4 bases and J 7 bases, leaving 9 bases between the germline ends. The CDR3 region has the DNA TGTGCCACCAGTGAGGGGGGACTTGGCTACACCTTC. It codes for CATSEGGLGYTF.